Listed here is a single T cell receptor (beta chain). This table comes from immunoSEQ multiplex PCR, and its TCRdb copy is limited to in-frame clones, with some not included. The sample has about 85,000 clones, 75% to 95% seen once. The data derive from a study of blood T cell repertoires in COVID-19. Study-wide context: Sample material is recorded as cDNA or gDNA derived from T cells, B-cell-depleted T cells, or PBMCs.

The CDR3 length is 16 residues. CDR1 is KGHDR, CDR2 SFDVKD, per germline. Trimming cost V 3 bases and J 3 bases; bases outside gene matches: 4. The origin of this receptor is a human donor with active COVID-19. The donor label of this sample is uncertain. The sample consisted of peripheral blood. The chain is built from TRBV24-1 and TRBJ2-1; the match to TRBD2 covers 10 bases. Written as DNA, the CDR3 is TGTGCCACCAGTGATCCCAGCGGGGGGGACTACAATGAGCAGTTCTTC. As protein: CATSDPSGGDYNEQFF.